Detailed here is one T cell receptor (beta chain). What it binds is unknown. Germline assignment: CDR1 MGHRA and CDR2 YSYEKL. The V end lost 0 bases, the J end lost 5 bases, and 11 bases lay between the germline ends. CDR3 length equals 14 residues. The sample comes from a study of cytomegalovirus exposure and HLA in healthy donors. PCR was performed using 60 Vbeta and 13 Jbeta primers. Sequenced by immunoSEQ multiplex PCR; TCRdb stores in-frame clones only, minus some. This sample has about 120,000 clones, with 55% to 75% found just once. Overall study findings and caveats: Researchers left out some V segments, among them TRBV6-2 and TRBV6-3, as indistinguishable. Accurate predictions that matched the HLA-A and HLA-B alleles of most subjects were reportedly made from TCR beta sequences. Earlier results showed most TCR beta V segments being productive about 87% or about 30% of the time. HLA restriction was apparent for most CMV-associated TCR beta chains in a later analysis.

J is TRBJ2-7 and V is TRBV4-1; a possible D gene is TRBD2 (6 bases). Sequencing was performed on PBMCs. This receptor was obtained from a woman aged 40 to 50 in good health and CMV-seropositive. The CDR3: CASSQDLTGDEQYF. DNA of the CDR3: TGCGCCAGCAGCCAAGATCTGACGGGGGACGAGCAGTACTTC.